The 28 T cell receptor beta chains reported below all come from one sample, sequenced in a study of beta chain features in type 1 diabetes (dated by TCRdb to the late 2010s). Findings and caveats that apply to the study as a whole: A moderate but significant shortening of TCRB CDR3 length was observed in type 1 diabetes patients in all four CD4+ subsets.

No antigen is known for these receptors. Library preparation was by the immunoSEQ multiplex PCR assay. All of the isolated RNA was reverse transcribed with the High Capacity cDNA Reverse Transcription Kit, so expressed TCRB transcripts were sequenced. This is the immuneACCESS table as TCRdb keeps it, with only in-frame sequences that have V and J called. A part of the clones is gone; compared with another copy, unresolved V genes explain less than half, and the rest is unexplained. For this sample the table gives hundreds of thousands of clones, of which approximately 16% were detected only once. The ten top clones hold around 0.015% of the sample. Sequenced input: naive CD4+ T cells from blood. The cell subset or site label, as the study defines it: true naive CD4+ T cells. Source of these receptors: a man younger than 35 with type 1 diabetes.

The chain combines TRBV6-5 with TRBJ2-5; maybe TRBD1 (5 bases). This CDR3 region has 11 residues. Between the trimmed V and J ends, which lost 9 bases and 5 bases, there was a span of 10 bases. Germline V lookup: CDR1 MNHEY, CDR2 SVGAGI. As DNA, the CDR3 is TGTGCCAGTTGGACACCTGAGACCCAGTACTTC. Residues: CASWTPETQYF.

The sample holds a few counts of this clone. The V gene is TRBV11-2, the J gene TRBJ1-2; D is possibly TRBD1 (5 bases). CDR3 length: 14 residues. The V end was cut by 0 bases, the J end by 8 bases, with 13 bases between. CDR1 is SGHAT and CDR2 is FQNNGV in the germline V gene. The CDR3 is CASSLDTGVGGYTF. CDR3 in DNA: TGTGCCAGCAGCTTAGATACAGGTGTAGGGGGCTACACCTTC.

This clone was observed a few times. This chain connects TRBV15 to TRBJ2-3; 8 positions match TRBD1. CDR1 is LNHNV, CDR2 YYDKDF, per germline (reference sequence). The CDR3 has 12 residues. V lost 5 bases, J lost 11 bases, and 6 bases stayed unmatched. CDR3 coding DNA: TGTGCCACCAGCGTCGGACAGGGTGGGCAGTATTTT. This translates into CATSVGQGGQYF.

Here the CDR3 DNA reads TGTGCCTGGAGTTGGCGGGTCCACTCCTACGAGCAGTACTTC. This encodes CAWSWRVHSYEQYF. The chain couples TRBV30 to TRBJ2-7; the D gene is possibly TRBD2 (5 bases). The ends were cut back, 2 bases at V and 0 bases at J, with 11 bases in the middle. Germline values: CDR1 GTSNPN, CDR2 SVGIG (reference sequence). This CDR3 spans 14 amino acids.

This clone has only a few counts. V gene TRBV11-2 combines with J gene TRBJ2-1, with a weak D call TRBD2 (5 bases). Germline-derived CDR1 and CDR2 are SGHAT and FQNNGV. CDR3 size: 15 residues. Trimming shortened V by 3 bases and J by 4 bases, and 13 bases separated the two germline ends. CDR3 amino acids: CASSFEGARYNEQFF. The CDR3 region has the DNA TGTGCCAGCAGCTTCGAGGGAGCGCGGTACAATGAGCAGTTCTTC.

The chain combines TRBV18 with TRBJ2-5; D not resolved. This CDR3 region has 15 residues. Trimming took off 3 bases at V and 2 bases at J, with 13 bases between the two ends. From germline, CDR1 is KGHSH and CDR2 LQKENI. Here the CDR3 reads CASSPFSSAQETQYF. Written as DNA, the CDR3 is TGTGCCAGCTCACCGTTTAGTTCTGCACAAGAGACCCAGTACTTC.

There are a few counts of this clone. The chain combines TRBV27 with TRBJ2-3; 11 bases are a match to TRBD1. The germline gives CDR1 MNHEY, CDR2 SMNVEV (reference sequence). Trimming took 6 bases from V and 4 from J; bases not matched to a gene: 6. This CDR3 comprises 15 residues. CDR3 region: CASRTRTGGADTQYF. The CDR3 DNA sequence: TGTGCCAGCAGAACACGGACAGGGGGCGCAGATACGCAGTATTTT.

The chain has TRBV5-1 and TRBJ2-7, with TRBD2 matching 7 bases. Germline V gives CDR1 SGHRS, CDR2 YFSETQ. The CDR3 spans 14 residues. V dropped 3 bases and J dropped 5; count of bases not matched to a gene: 8. The CDR3 spells CASSSTGGGDEQYF. Here the CDR3 DNA reads TGCGCCAGCAGCTCTACGGGAGGAGGGGACGAGCAGTACTTC.

This clone was seen more than once but under ten times. This chain links TRBV7-8 with TRBJ1-2; 9 nucleotides line up with TRBD1. Germline V CDR1 and CDR2: SGHVS, FQNEAQ. V gave up 11 bases and J gave up 2 bases; unmatched junction bases: 6. The CDR3 has 13 residues. The CDR3 spells CASLGQGNYGYTF. The CDR3 DNA reads TGTGCCTCCTTAGGACAGGGGAACTATGGCTACACCTTC.

This chain connects TRBV28 to TRBJ2-3, with TRBD2 as a possible D gene (5 bases). The CDR3 runs 12 residues. Trimming removed 4 bases from V and 9 bases from J, with 11 bases in between. Per the germline V gene, CDR1 is MDHEN and CDR2 is SYDVKM. In DNA form, the CDR3 reads TGTGCCAGCAGTTCCTCCGGGAACACGCAGTATTTT. Translation: CASSSSGNTQYF.

The CDR3 DNA sequence: TGTGCCAGTAGTGTCGGGACTAGTTTTGTTTTCGATACGCAGTATTTT. As protein: CASSVGTSFVFDTQYF. V gene TRBV19 combines with J gene TRBJ2-3; the match to TRBD2 covers 8 bases. V trimming: 5 bases; J trimming: 6 bases; junction bases outside the gene matches: 13. The CDR3 length is 16 residues. The germline CDR1 and CDR2 sequences are LNHDA and SQIVND (reference sequence).

This chain links TRBV6-5 with TRBJ2-7; 8 nucleotides agree with TRBD2. Trimming removed 0 bases from V and 2 bases from J; junction bases left unmatched: 6. Per germline, CDR1 MNHEY and CDR2 SVGAGI. This CDR3 spans 16 amino acids. Here the CDR3 DNA reads TGTGCCAGCAGTTACTCGAGTAGCGGGGAAACCTACGAGCAGTACTTC. Its translation: CASSYSSSGETYEQYF.

A few counts support this clone. The rearrangement links TRBV9 to TRBJ2-2, with no clear D. This CDR3 spans 14 amino acids. The V gene lost 0 bases and the J gene lost 6 bases, with 9 bases spanning the gap. CDR1 is SGDLS and CDR2 is YYNGEE in the germline V gene. The CDR3 here is CASSVAALPGELFF. For the CDR3, the DNA is TGTGCCAGCAGCGTAGCCGCGTTGCCCGGGGAGCTGTTTTTT.

The gene calls are TRBV6-5 and TRBJ2-3; 7 bases are shared with TRBD1. Germline loops: CDR1 MNHEY, CDR2 SVGAGI. Trimming took 2 bases from V and 0 from J; bases not matched to a gene: 2. The CDR3 sequence is 15 residues long. In DNA, the CDR3 is TGTGCCAGCAGTTACAGGGGGCTGAGCACAGATACGCAGTATTTT. This translates into CASSYRGLSTDTQYF.

The CDR3 sequence is CASSTRTGDYGYTF. The CDR3 DNA follows: TGTGCCAGCAGCACACGGACAGGGGACTATGGCTACACCTTC. V and J are TRBV7-9 and TRBJ1-2; 9 bases are a match to TRBD1. This CDR3 contains 14 residues. The junction had 4 bases not matched to a gene; V was cut back by 5 bases and J by 3 bases. Germline loops: CDR1 SEHNR, CDR2 FQNEAQ (reference sequence).

The rearrangement uses TRBV28 and TRBJ2-7; TRBD2 aligns across 7 bases. Trimming at V came to 3 bases and at J to 2 bases, leaving 4 bases not matched to a gene. The CDR3 consists of 14 residues. The germline gives CDR1 MDHEN, CDR2 SYDVKM. The CDR3: CASSLGGVTYEQYF. The DNA for the CDR3 is TGTGCCAGCAGTTTGGGAGGGGTAACCTACGAGCAGTACTTC.

This sequence joins TRBV5-1 and TRBJ2-5, with 7 bases that match TRBD2. Germline V gene lookup returns CDR1 SGHRS and CDR2 YFSETQ. This CDR3 has 15 residues. Trimming cost V 3 bases and J 5 bases; bases outside gene matches: 10. The CDR3 DNA reads TGCGCCAGCAGCTGGACGATGGGGGGGGACGAGACCCAGTACTTC. Its protein is CASSWTMGGDETQYF. Full variable domain (remainder filled in from reference TRBV5-1 and TRBJ2-5): KAGVTQTPRYLIKTRGQQVTLSCSPISGHRSVSWYQQTPGQGLQFLFEYFSETQRNKGNFPGRFSGRQFSNSRSEMNVSTLELGDSALYLCASSWTMGGDETQYFGPGTRLLVL.

A few counts support this clone. The gene calls are TRBV9 and TRBJ2-1, with unresolved D. The CDR3 sequence is 14 residues long. V dropped 4 bases and J dropped 7 bases, with 15 bases sitting between them. CDR1 and CDR2 (germline): SGDLS, YYNGEE. The CDR3 bases are TGTGCCAGCAGCCAACAAAGTAGACTTAATGAGCAGTTCTTC. It yields the protein CASSQQSRLNEQFF.

This clone has a count of ten or more. The chain has TRBV28 and TRBJ2-7; no firm D call. The CDR3 covers 11 residues. Germline CDR1 is MDHEN and CDR2 is SYDVKM. V shed 3 bases and J shed 3 bases, with 3 bases lying between them. This CDR3 reads CASSFSYEQYF. Written as DNA, the CDR3 is TGTGCCAGCAGTTTCAGCTACGAGCAGTACTTC.

This clone was observed a handful of times. This chain uses TRBV11-2 with TRBJ2-5; TRBD1 matches at 8 bases. J was trimmed by 5 bases and V by 1 base; bases with no gene match: 9. Looked up from germline, CDR1 is SGHAT and CDR2 is FQNNGV. The CDR3 runs to 16 residues. The CDR3 sequence: CASSLGGRGLEETQYF. The CDR3 DNA reads TGTGCCAGCAGCTTAGGAGGCAGGGGGCTAGAGGAGACCCAGTACTTC.

This clone was picked up a small number of times. The chain has TRBV6-5 and TRBJ1-2; D ambiguous. Per germline, CDR1 MNHEY and CDR2 SVGAGI. Between the trimmed V and J ends, which lost 0 bases and 8 bases, there was a span of 16 bases. The CDR3 has 15 amino acids. CDR3 amino acids: CASSYSDLGGRGYTF. The CDR3 bases are TGTGCCAGCAGTTACTCGGACCTAGGAGGGCGCGGCTACACCTTC.

Worth noting for this clone: Additional DNA sequences in this sample encode the identical CDR3. The rearrangement joins TRBV5-1 to TRBJ1-1; D remains ambiguous. The CDR3 totals 13 residues. Trimming cost V 1 base and J 4 bases, with 8 bases left between them. Germline loops: CDR1 SGHRS, CDR2 YFSETQ. The CDR3: CASSLISGTEAFF. CDR3 sequence (DNA): TGCGCCAGCAGCTTGATCTCCGGCACTGAAGCTTTCTTT.

There are a few counts of this clone. This chain joins TRBV30 and TRBJ2-3, with D unclear. Trimming removed 5 bases at V and 8 bases at J, with 17 bases between. Germline lookup yields CDR1 GTSNPN and CDR2 SVGIG (reference sequence). This CDR3 spans 13 amino acids. The CDR3 here is CAWAPLVEVTQYF. DNA for the CDR3: TGTGCCTGGGCGCCTTTGGTTGAGGTTACGCAGTATTTT.

This clone occurred a few times. This rearrangement joins TRBV4-3 to TRBJ2-5; TRBD1 agrees at 7 bases. The CDR3 has 15 amino acids. The V gene's germline CDR1 is LGHNA and CDR2 YSLEER. Trimming took 0 bases from V and 4 from J; bases not matched to a gene: 5. The CDR3 loop reads CASSQETGWGETQYF. CDR3 in DNA: TGCGCCAGCAGCCAAGAGACAGGGTGGGGAGAGACCCAGTACTTC.

This clone was counted a few times. This chain links TRBV28 with TRBJ2-5; D is undetermined. CDR3 length equals 14 residues. V was shortened by 2 bases and J by 2 bases, with 9 bases between the two germline ends. The germline V gene encodes CDR1 MDHEN and CDR2 SYDVKM. CDR3 loop: CASSLAPAQETQYF. For the CDR3, the DNA is TGTGCCAGCAGTTTAGCGCCTGCTCAAGAGACCCAGTACTTC.

There are a few counts of this clone. The rearrangement links TRBV28 to TRBJ2-7; the match to TRBD1 covers 7 bases. With V trimmed by 5 bases and J by 2 bases, 12 bases remained unmatched. From germline, CDR1 is MDHEN and CDR2 SYDVKM. The CDR3 consists of 16 residues. CDR3 amino acids: CASSHLPAGGPYEQYF. In DNA form, the CDR3 reads TGTGCCAGCAGTCACCTACCCGCAGGGGGTCCCTACGAGCAGTACTTC.

The V and J genes are TRBV27 and TRBJ2-7; D gene ambiguous. Germline V gene sequence: CDR1 MNHEY, CDR2 SMNVEV (reference sequence). The V end lost 2 bases, the J end lost 3 bases, and 8 bases lay between the germline ends. The CDR3 is 13 amino acids. The CDR3 DNA reads TGTGCCAGCAGTTTACATCCAGTCTACGAGCAGTACTTC. Translated, it gives CASSLHPVYEQYF.

The rearrangement joins TRBV19 to TRBJ2-1; D possibly corresponds to TRBD1 (5 bases). The CDR3 covers 15 residues. The germline V gene encodes CDR1 LNHDA and CDR2 SQIVND (reference sequence). The ends were cut back, 0 bases at V and 4 bases at J, with 10 bases in the middle. For the CDR3, the DNA is TGTGCCAGTAGTATAGAATCTCAGGGATACAATGAGCAGTTCTTC. It codes for CASSIESQGYNEQFF.